One and the same sample provided the 18 T cell receptor beta chains below, sequenced in a study of response to subunit inactivated influenza vaccine (dated by TCRdb to the late 2010s). To prepare the library, RT-PCR was applied. For sequencing, an Illumina HiSeq 2500 was employed. TCRdb passed the public sequencing reads through fastp at Q25 and MiXCR, retaining productive beta sequences. Each CDR3 protein appears once, grouped with its most common genes and DNA. The sample table records about 780,000 distinct CDR3 sequences; 15% to 20% of these occur just once. 11% of the sample is in the top ten clones. The specimen was PBMCs from blood, collected around 5 days after vaccination. These receptors all come from a man in his forties or fifties who received an inactivated influenza vaccine. Donor details come from another sample of the same person, matched by shared clones.

This clonotype was seen a few times. The chain combines TRBV10-3 with TRBJ2-3; D might be TRBD2 (5 bases). The CDR3 length is 18 residues. CDR1 and CDR2 (germline): ENHRY, SYGVKD. Deletions cut 6 bases from V and 2 bases from J, with 24 bases between. The CDR3 spells CAIRAALGIGIDTDTQYF. CDR3 bases: TGTGCCATCAGAGCGGCCCTGGGTATCGGGATCGACACAGATACGCAGTATTTT.

In this sample, this clonotype turned up a few times. This chain connects TRBV4-2 to TRBJ1-5; D not certain. Trimming pared 4 bases from V and 0 bases from J, leaving 19 bases between. There are 18 residues in the CDR3. CDR1 and CDR2 (germline): LGHNA, YNFKEQ. CDR3 residues: CASSPEAGIASSNQPQHF. CDR3 DNA sequence: TGTGCCAGCAGCCCGGAGGCAGGTATAGCCTCTAGCAATCAGCCCCAGCATTTT.

Only a few counts were recorded for this clonotype. The chain has TRBV18 and TRBJ1-1; 7 bases fit TRBD1. CDR1 is KGHSH, CDR2 LQKENI, per germline. This CDR3 comprises 15 residues. With V trimmed by 3 bases and J by 11 bases, 15 bases remained unmatched. The CDR3 sequence: CASSPDPAKGDSAFF. The CDR3 DNA follows: TGTGCCAGCTCACCTGACCCGGCTAAGGGGGACAGTGCTTTCTTT. Full variable domain (rest looked up from reference TRBV18 and TRBJ1-1): NAGVMQNPRHLVRRRGQEARLRCSPMKGHSHVYWYRQLPEEGLKFMVYLQKENIIDESGMPKERFSAEFPKEGPSILRIQQVVRGDSAAYFCASSPDPAKGDSAFFGQGTRLTVV.

The rearrangement joins TRBV21-1 to TRBJ1-5. TRBV21-1 counts as a pseudogene. This CDR3 is built from 16 residues. The CDR3: CASSTVGLEGNQPQHF. The CDR3 DNA reads TGTGCCAGCAGCACGGTCGGACTGGAAGGCAATCAGCCCCAGCATTTT.

This clonotype was seen at least ten times. Its ends do not fully match the called genes, so a read error is possible. The rearrangement uses TRBV5-1 and TRBJ1-1, with D possibly matching TRBD1 (5 bases). The CDR3 contains 13 residues. Germline CDR1 is SGHRS and CDR2 is YFSETQ. CDR3 in amino acids: CASSLTGATEAFF. The CDR3 DNA sequence: TGTGCCAGCAGTTTGACCGGGGCCACTGAAGCTTTCTTT.

The sample holds many counts of this clonotype. The chain recombines TRBV5-1 with TRBJ2-5; a weak D match, TRBD2 (6 bases). The CDR3 extends over 14 amino acids. Trimming left V 3 bases short and J 2 bases short, with 11 bases between. The germline V gene encodes CDR1 SGHRS and CDR2 YFSETQ. The DNA for the CDR3 is TGCGCCAGCAGCTGGAGGGTCCAGCAAGAGACCCAGTACTTC. It is translated as CASSWRVQQETQYF.

This clonotype was counted only a few times. The genes are TRBV10-3 and TRBJ1-2; D is perhaps TRBD1 (5 bases). Germline V lookup: CDR1 ENHRY, CDR2 SYGVKD. This CDR3 contains 14 residues. Trimming stripped 2 bases from V and 1 base from J, with 8 bases between. The CDR3 region is CAISEGRDNYGYTF. The CDR3 bases are TGTGCCATCAGTGAGGGCAGGGATAACTATGGCTACACCTTC.

The CDR3 region has the DNA TGCAGTGCTAGAGGGGCCCACACAGGGGCGTCGAGCAATCAGCCCCAGCATTTT. It codes for CSARGAHTGASSNQPQHF. This sequence joins TRBV20-1 and TRBJ1-5, with TRBD1 matching over 7 bases. The CDR3 totals 18 residues. The V gene's germline CDR1 is DFQATT and CDR2 SNEGSKA (reference sequence). With 1 base clipped from V and 1 base from J, the junction kept 13 bases outside the gene matches.

This clonotype was counted a few times. The CDR3 bases are TGTGCCAGCAGTTACCTTTCCAGACCGTACGAGCAGTACTTC. Protein sequence: CASSYLSRPYEQYF. V gene TRBV6-5 combines with J gene TRBJ2-7; D not resolved. The V gene lost 2 bases and the J gene lost 4 bases, with 12 bases spanning the gap. This CDR3 is built from 14 residues. Germline V gene data show CDR1 as MNHEY and CDR2 as SVGAGI.

The V and J genes are TRBV7-6 and TRBJ1-1; weak D call: TRBD1 (5 bases). CDR3 length: 14 residues. The V end was cut by 5 bases, the J end by 4 bases, with 14 bases between. CDR1 is SGHVS and CDR2 is FNYEAQ in the germline V gene. This chain's CDR3 is CASSLSEGSTEAFF. The DNA of the CDR3 is TGTGCCAGCAGCCTCTCGGAGGGGAGCACTGAAGCTTTCTTT.

The sample holds a few counts of this clonotype. J is TRBJ2-1 and V is TRBV20-1, with 11 bases lining up with TRBD2. This CDR3 comprises 16 residues. The germline V gene has CDR1 DFQATT and CDR2 SNEGSKA (reference sequence). The J segment lost 7 bases and the V segment lost 2 bases, leaving 10 bases of the junction unmatched. The DNA for the CDR3 is TGCAGTGCTAGATCCTCACTAGCGGGAGATTTAAATGAGCAGTTCTTC. This encodes CSARSSLAGDLNEQFF.

This clonotype has a handful of counts. This chain connects TRBV6-2 or TRBV6-3 to TRBJ2-7, with 8 bases identical to TRBD1. V lost 6 bases and J lost 3; bases outside the gene matches: 4. The CDR3 length is 13 residues. Germline CDR1 MNHEY, CDR2 SVGEGT. The CDR3 DNA reads TGTGCCAGCAGACCTACAGGGGGCTACGAGCAGTACTTC. Encoded protein: CASRPTGGYEQYF.

CDR3 in DNA: TGTGCCAGCAGTTCCGGACTAGCGGGGGGGAGCTCCTACAATGAGCAGTTCTTC. Encoded protein: CASSSGLAGGSSYNEQFF. V and J are TRBV6-5 and TRBJ2-1; 15 bases map to TRBD2. The V gene end was trimmed by 4 bases and the J gene end by 0 bases; junction bases not matched to a gene: 4. Germline CDR1 is MNHEY and CDR2 is SVGAGI. The CDR3 covers 18 residues.

The rearrangement joins TRBV6-2 or TRBV6-3 to TRBJ2-2; TRBD2 aligns across 12 bases. Germline CDR1 reads MNHEY; CDR2 reads SVGEGT. This CDR3 is built from 17 residues. V lost 5 bases, J lost 4 bases, and 8 bases stayed unmatched. Here the CDR3 DNA reads TGTGCCAGCAGTCTAGCCCTGACTAGCGGGAGCACCGGGGAGCTGTTTTTT. The encoded protein is CASSLALTSGSTGELFF.

Of note for this clonotype: A read error may explain this, as a much larger clone is one base away. The chain couples TRBV12-3 or TRBV12-4 to TRBJ1-2, with D possibly matching TRBD1 (5 bases). V shed 3 bases and J shed 2 bases, with 16 bases lying between them. The CDR3 runs 16 residues. This CDR3 is CASSLAVTAPNYGYTF. DNA of the CDR3: TGTGCCAGCAGTTTGGCCGTGACAGCACCAAACTATGGCTACACCTTC.

This clonotype appeared a few times. The V call is TRBV12-3 or TRBV12-4, the J call TRBJ1-1; D not resolved. There are 14 residues in the CDR3. V lost 6 bases to trimming and J lost 4 bases, with 15 bases between them. The CDR3 bases are TGTGCCAGCAGCCAGCTTAGGGAGAGCACTGAAGCTTTCTTT. Translating gives CASSQLRESTEAFF.

The chain is built from TRBV29-1 and TRBJ2-1, with D hard to call. Germline V gene data show CDR1 as SQVTM and CDR2 as ANQGSEA. The CDR3 has 15 amino acids. Between the trimmed V and J ends, which lost 3 bases and 2 bases, there was a span of 14 bases. The CDR3 DNA is TGCAGCGTTGACAATGTGGGGATCACCTACAATGAGCAGTTCTTC. Protein sequence: CSVDNVGITYNEQFF.

The J gene is TRBJ2-1, the V gene TRBV4-3; 7 nucleotides align to TRBD2. The ends lost 0 bases at V and 0 bases at J; junction bases unmatched: 2. The length of the CDR3 is 16 residues. Germline V gene data show CDR1 as LGHNA and CDR2 as YSLEER. The CDR3 DNA sequence: TGCGCCAGCAGCCAAGATTCTAGCGGCTCCTACAATGAGCAGTTCTTC. The encoded protein is CASSQDSSGSYNEQFF.